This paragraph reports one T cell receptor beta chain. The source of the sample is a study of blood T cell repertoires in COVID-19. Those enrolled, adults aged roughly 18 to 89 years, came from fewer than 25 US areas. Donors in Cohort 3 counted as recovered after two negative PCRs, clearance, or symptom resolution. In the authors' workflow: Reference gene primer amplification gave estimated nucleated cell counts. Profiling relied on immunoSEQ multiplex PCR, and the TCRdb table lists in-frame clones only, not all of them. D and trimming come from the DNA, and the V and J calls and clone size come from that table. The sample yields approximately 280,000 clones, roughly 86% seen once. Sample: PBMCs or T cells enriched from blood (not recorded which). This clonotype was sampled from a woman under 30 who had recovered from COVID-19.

For the CDR3, the DNA is TGTGCCAGCAGCCAAGGCTGGGGCAGGGGCGGGCGCAATCAGCCCCAGCATTTT. Translated: CASSQGWGRGGRNQPQHF. V usage is TRBV14 and J usage is TRBJ1-5; D might be TRBD1 (6 bases). The CDR3 covers 18 residues. Trimming shortened V by 1 base and J by 2 bases, and 18 bases separated the two germline ends. Germline CDR1 is SGHDN and CDR2 is FVKESK.